The 29 T cell receptor beta chains presented below share a single source sample, sequenced in a study of cytotoxic CD8 clonotypes in ibrutinib-treated CLL. The method was immunoSEQ multiplex PCR; TCRdb's version includes in-frame clones alone and lacks a portion of them. The sample has 55,000 to 80,000 clones, 75% to 95% seen once. Sequenced here: PBMCs, sampled after 12 months of ibrutinib treatment. Receptors originate from a human donor with chronic lymphocytic leukemia.

The V call is TRBV25-1, the J call TRBJ2-3; maybe TRBD2 (5 bases). Germline V lookup: CDR1 MGHDK, CDR2 SYGVNS. V was cut by 6 bases and J by 5 bases, with 9 bases left in between. The CDR3 length is 12 residues. The CDR3 DNA sequence: TGTGCCAGCAGCACGGGGAGAGATACGCAGTATTTT. This codes for CASSTGRDTQYF. The full variable domain, in which reference TRBV25-1 and TRBJ2-3 provide the parts outside the CDR3, is EADIYQTPRYLVIGTGKKITLECSQTMGHDKMYWYQQDPGMELHLIHYSYGVNSTEKGDLSSESTVSRIRTEHFPLTLESARPSHTSQYLCASSTGRDTQYFGPGTRLTVL.

The chain uses TRBV4-3 and TRBJ2-1; 9 bases are shared with TRBD1. Germline loops: CDR1 LGHNA, CDR2 YSLEER. The ends lost 4 bases at V and 8 bases at J; junction bases unmatched: 9. This CDR3 is built from 15 residues. CDR3 protein: CASSLGRQGVDEQFF. The CDR3 DNA is TGCGCCAGCAGCCTAGGACGACAGGGGGTCGATGAGCAGTTCTTC.

The CDR3 bases are TGCGCCAGCAGCTTTTGGACGGGCGGAGAAGTGGGTGGGCACACCTTC. Translating it yields CASSFWTGGEVGGHTF. V usage is TRBV5-1 and J usage is TRBJ1-2, with D hard to call. From germline, CDR1 is SGHRS and CDR2 YFSETQ. Between the trimmed V and J ends, which lost 2 bases and 12 bases, there was a span of 26 bases. CDR3 size: 16 residues. Filled out from reference TRBV5-1 and TRBJ1-2, the complete variable domain reads KAGVTQTPRYLIKTRGQQVTLSCSPISGHRSVSWYQQTPGQGLQFLFEYFSETQRNKGNFPGRFSGRQFSNSRSEMNVSTLELGDSALYLCASSFWTGGEVGGHTFGSGTRLTVV.

CDR3 coding DNA: TGTGCCAGCAGCTTCGACCGGGACATGGCCTACGAGCAGTACTTC. It yields the protein CASSFDRDMAYEQYF. This chain connects TRBV11-1 to TRBJ2-7, with D perhaps TRBD1 (6 bases). Per germline, CDR1 SGHAT and CDR2 FQDESV (reference sequence). The CDR3 runs 15 residues. V was trimmed by 3 bases and J by 2 bases, leaving 14 bases between them.

This clone was seen once. J is TRBJ1-1 and V is TRBV29-1; maybe TRBD1 (5 bases). CDR1 is SQVTM and CDR2 is ANQGSEA in the germline V gene. Trimming shortened V by 6 bases and J by 6 bases, and 17 bases separated the two germline ends. The CDR3 length is 13 residues. CDR3 in amino acids: CSVVNLAGSEAFF. The CDR3 DNA sequence: TGCAGCGTCGTAAACCTGGCAGGGTCTGAAGCTTTCTTT.

V gene TRBV28 combines with J gene TRBJ2-7; 13 bases agree with TRBD2. The trim removed 11 bases at V and 3 bases at J, leaving 16 bases unmatched. CDR1 is MDHEN and CDR2 is SYDVKM in the germline V gene. The CDR3 spans 17 residues. As DNA, the CDR3 is TGTGCCGCCGGACTTCCGGGGGGGACTAGCGGGAACTACGAGCAGTACTTC. Amino acids: CAAGLPGGTSGNYEQYF.

The rearrangement links TRBV19 to TRBJ1-2, with 8 bases matching TRBD1. This CDR3 is 15 amino acids long. CDR1 is LNHDA and CDR2 is SQIVND in the germline V gene (reference sequence). Germline trimming cut 7 bases from V and 0 bases from J; bases unmatched to any gene: 7. The CDR3 protein is CASKTADRANYGYTF. In nucleotides, the CDR3 is TGTGCCAGTAAAACGGCGGACAGGGCTAACTATGGCTACACCTTC.

The V call is TRBV6-1, the J call TRBJ1-5; weak D call: TRBD1 (6 bases). The germline V and J ends were trimmed by 8 bases and 5 bases, with 16 bases remaining between them. The CDR3 totals 14 residues. Germline V gives CDR1 MNHNS, CDR2 SASEGT. The CDR3 sequence is CASDRTDSYQPQHF. CDR3 nucleotides: TGTGCCAGCGATAGGACAGACTCTTATCAGCCCCAGCATTTT.

This clone has only a few counts. The chain joins TRBV5-5 to TRBJ1-5; TRBD1 is a possible D gene (5 bases). The CDR3 runs 14 residues. The germline V gene encodes CDR1 SGHKS and CDR2 YYEKEE (reference sequence). With 0 bases removed from V and 7 bases from J, the gap between germline ends came to 11 bases. CDR3 sequence: CASSLVGVQQPQHF. CDR3 bases: TGTGCCAGCAGCTTGGTGGGGGTCCAGCAGCCCCAGCATTTT. The full variable domain, in which reference TRBV5-5 and TRBJ1-5 provide the parts outside the CDR3, is DAGVTQSPTHLIKTRGQQVTLRCSPISGHKSVSWYQQVLGQGPQFIFQYYEKEERGRGNFPDRFSARQFPNYSSELNVNALLLGDSALYLCASSLVGVQQPQHFGDGTRLSIL.

J is TRBJ1-1 and V is TRBV6-5; TRBD1 is a possible D gene (6 bases). From germline, CDR1 is MNHEY and CDR2 SVGAGI. Trimming cost V 0 bases and J 1 base, with 12 bases left between them. This CDR3 has 16 residues. The CDR3 loop reads CASSYSPGHTNTEAFF. DNA for the CDR3: TGTGCCAGCAGTTACTCTCCGGGACACACGAACACTGAAGCTTTCTTT.

The chain joins TRBV7-2 to TRBJ1-4; D not certain. Per germline, CDR1 SGHTA and CDR2 FQGNSA. Between the trimmed V and J ends, which lost 1 base and 7 bases, there was a span of 13 bases. The CDR3 is 15 residues long. For the CDR3, the DNA is TGTGCCAGCAGCTTAGTGTTGGGCCGTGGTGAAAAACTGTTTTTT. Its translation: CASSLVLGRGEKLFF. Looking up the rest from reference TRBV7-2 and TRBJ1-4 gives the full variable domain: GAGVSQSPSNKVTEKGKDVELRCDPISGHTALYWYRQSLGQGLEFLIYFQGNSAPDKSGLPSDRFSAERTGGSVSTLTIQRTQQEDSAVYLCASSLVLGRGEKLFFGSGTQLSVL.

The rearrangement links TRBV6-1 to TRBJ1-5; D unresolved. Germline V lookup: CDR1 MNHNS, CDR2 SASEGT. CDR3 length: 13 amino acids. V gave up 4 bases and J gave up 7 bases, with 11 bases separating them. The CDR3 sequence is CASSAKADQPQHF. The CDR3 DNA follows: TGTGCCAGCAGTGCCAAAGCGGACCAGCCCCAGCATTTT.

This chain connects TRBV28 to TRBJ1-4; 7 bases agree with TRBD1. Germline loops: CDR1 MDHEN, CDR2 SYDVKM. The CDR3 spans 19 residues. V gave up 7 bases and J gave up 7 bases; unmatched junction bases: 24. The CDR3: CASTTLDPEGAHWGEKLFF. The CDR3 DNA is TGTGCCAGCACCACCTTAGACCCCGAGGGGGCCCACTGGGGTGAAAAACTGTTTTTT.

The CDR3 DNA follows: TGCGCCAGCAGCTTGGGAGGGGTTGGGGATACGCAGTATTTT. Translating gives CASSLGGVGDTQYF. The chain uses TRBV5-1 and TRBJ2-3; D tentatively reads TRBD1 or TRBD2 (5 bases each). Trimming took 0 bases from V and 6 from J, leaving 11 bases between them. Per the germline V gene, CDR1 is SGHRS and CDR2 is YFSETQ. This CDR3 has 14 residues. The variable domain in full, completed from reference TRBV5-1 and TRBJ2-3, reads KAGVTQTPRYLIKTRGQQVTLSCSPISGHRSVSWYQQTPGQGLQFLFEYFSETQRNKGNFPGRFSGRQFSNSRSEMNVSTLELGDSALYLCASSLGGVGDTQYFGPGTRLTVL.

This chain links TRBV7-2 with TRBJ2-5; no clear D gene. V was cut by 1 base and J by 4 bases, with 10 bases left in between. Germline CDR1 reads SGHTA; CDR2 reads FQGNSA. The CDR3 has 14 amino acids. The CDR3 region is CASSLVGFGETQYF. CDR3 nucleotide sequence: TGTGCCAGCAGCTTAGTAGGGTTCGGAGAGACCCAGTACTTC.

The sample holds a few counts of this clone. This sequence joins TRBV5-4 and TRBJ1-2; no clear D. Per the germline V gene, CDR1 is SGHNT and CDR2 is YYREEE (reference sequence). The V and J ends lost 2 bases and 2 bases respectively, with 7 bases between them. The CDR3 spans 13 residues. The CDR3 loop is CASSFDGNYGYTF. CDR3 sequence (DNA): TGTGCCAGCAGCTTCGACGGGAACTATGGCTACACCTTC.

The chain has TRBV30 and TRBJ2-1; D is perhaps TRBD2 (7 bases). The V end lost 7 bases, the J end lost 5 bases, and 18 bases lay between the germline ends. This CDR3 has 14 residues. CDR1 is GTSNPN and CDR2 is SVGIG in the germline V gene (reference sequence). The CDR3 here is CAFGGPPDHNEQFF. The CDR3 DNA sequence: TGTGCCTTCGGGGGGCCCCCCGACCACAATGAGCAGTTCTTC.

This clone was picked up one time. The chain is built from TRBV18 and TRBJ2-1; tentatively, D is TRBD1 (6 bases). Germline V gives CDR1 KGHSH, CDR2 LQKENI. This CDR3 region has 14 residues. V was shortened by 3 bases and J by 6 bases, with 12 bases between the two germline ends. As DNA, the CDR3 is TGTGCCAGCTCACCGGTACAGGGCGGCAATGAGCAGTTCTTC. It specifies CASSPVQGGNEQFF. Filled out from reference TRBV18 and TRBJ2-1, the complete variable domain reads NAGVMQNPRHLVRRRGQEARLRCSPMKGHSHVYWYRQLPEEGLKFMVYLQKENIIDESGMPKERFSAEFPKEGPSILRIQQVVRGDSAAYFCASSPVQGGNEQFFGPGTRLTVL.

The genes are TRBV29-1 and TRBJ2-1, with D perhaps TRBD1 or TRBD2 (5 bases each). V gave up 6 bases and J gave up 5 bases, with 11 bases separating them. This CDR3 contains 12 residues. Germline loops: CDR1 SQVTM, CDR2 ANQGSEA. The CDR3 region is CSVRDGHNEQFF. CDR3 nucleotides: TGCAGCGTCCGGGACGGACACAATGAGCAGTTCTTC.

The chain uses TRBV27 and TRBJ2-4; no definite D call. Germline V gene sequence: CDR1 MNHEY, CDR2 SMNVEV (reference sequence). The CDR3 runs 12 residues. Trimming stripped 5 bases from V and 9 bases from J, with 11 bases between. DNA for the CDR3: TGTGCCAGCAGTCTTCCCTCAGGCATTCAGTACTTC. Its protein product is CASSLPSGIQYF.

The J gene is TRBJ2-1, the V gene TRBV6-1; 11 bases agree with TRBD2. CDR1 and CDR2 from the germline V gene are MNHNS and SASEGT. The CDR3 loop spans 15 amino acids. Trimming at V came to 6 bases and at J to 4 bases, leaving 5 bases not matched to a gene. The CDR3 loop is CASRPLAGGYNEQFF. In nucleotides, the CDR3 is TGTGCCAGCAGGCCCCTAGCGGGAGGATACAATGAGCAGTTCTTC.

The J gene is TRBJ2-3, the V gene TRBV6-9; D gene unclear. Trimming pared 5 bases from V and 2 bases from J, leaving 2 bases between. Germline CDR1 and CDR2: MNHGY and SVAAGI. The CDR3 has 11 residues. The CDR3 bases are TGTGCCAGCAGTCCCACAGATACGCAGTATTTT. Protein sequence: CASSPTDTQYF.

The sample holds one count of this clone. The chain joins TRBV5-1 to TRBJ1-1; D gene uncertain. V was cut by 4 bases and J by 1 base, with 14 bases left in between. CDR1 and CDR2 from the germline V gene are SGHRS and YFSETQ. The CDR3 has 15 residues. The CDR3 DNA reads as TGCGCCAGCAGCCTCGTAGGTAGTCGGAACACTGAAGCTTTCTTT. Translation gives CASSLVGSRNTEAFF.

The chain is built from TRBV5-6 and TRBJ2-7; D possibly corresponds to TRBD1 (6 bases). The germline V and J ends were trimmed by 2 bases and 2 bases, with 14 bases remaining between them. Per the germline V gene, CDR1 is SGHDT and CDR2 is YYEEEE. There are 15 residues in the CDR3. The CDR3 sequence is CASSLRGITTYEQYF. CDR3 bases: TGTGCCAGCAGCTTAAGGGGGATTACGACCTACGAGCAGTACTTC.

J is TRBJ1-1 and V is TRBV7-2; tentative D call: TRBD1 (5 bases). This CDR3 spans 16 amino acids. The ends were cut back, 5 bases at V and 7 bases at J, with 23 bases in the middle. Germline CDR1 SGHTA, CDR2 FQGNSA. The CDR3 nucleotides read TGTGCCAGCAGCCCGGGACGGCGGGGTGATAGGAGTGAAGCTTTCTTT. Its translation: CASSPGRRGDRSEAFF. Full variable domain (rest looked up from reference TRBV7-2 and TRBJ1-1): GAGVSQSPSNKVTEKGKDVELRCDPISGHTALYWYRQSLGQGLEFLIYFQGNSAPDKSGLPSDRFSAERTGGSVSTLTIQRTQQEDSAVYLCASSPGRRGDRSEAFFGQGTRLTVV.

The V gene is TRBV7-9, the J gene TRBJ1-4; D not certain. The ends were cut back, 1 base at V and 11 bases at J, with 8 bases in the middle. The CDR3 is made up of 12 amino acids. Germline CDR1 reads SEHNR; CDR2 reads FQNEAQ (reference sequence). The DNA of the CDR3 is TGTGCCAGCAGCTTAGTTCGGGAGAAACTGTTTTTT. Its protein product is CASSLVREKLFF.

This clone was seen a single time. The J gene is TRBJ2-1, the V gene TRBV11-3; the match to TRBD2 covers 9 bases. The CDR3 is made up of 15 amino acids. The germline V gene encodes CDR1 SGHNT and CDR2 YENEEA. V gave up 1 base and J gave up 6 bases; unmatched junction bases: 4. DNA of the CDR3: TGTGCCAGCAGCTTAGGGCTAGCGGGAATCAATGAGCAGTTCTTC. The encoded protein is CASSLGLAGINEQFF.

The J gene is TRBJ2-7, the V gene TRBV5-1, with 11 bases lining up with TRBD2. The CDR3 loop spans 16 amino acids. From germline, CDR1 is SGHRS and CDR2 YFSETQ. V lost 1 base and J lost 2; bases outside the gene matches: 5. CDR3 sequence reads: CASSLTSGRWTYEQYF. CDR3 coding DNA: TGCGCCAGCAGCTTGACTAGCGGGAGATGGACCTACGAGCAGTACTTC.

The V gene is TRBV2, the J gene TRBJ1-2, with 7 positions matching TRBD1. The CDR3 runs to 15 residues. Germline CDR1 is SNHLY and CDR2 is FYNNEI. Losses at the gene ends were 7 bases for V and 7 bases for J; bases not matched to a gene: 15. In DNA, the CDR3 is TGTGCCAGCACTGGAATGGGACAGACCTACTCTGGCTACACCTTC. It encodes CASTGMGQTYSGYTF.